A selection of T cell receptor beta chains follows, all from one sample in a study of CD8 T cells in ankylosing spondylitis. TCRdb re-analysed the 5' RACE reads in MiXCR, keeping a single row per CDR3 protein. In the table there are 220,000 or so distinct CDR3 sequences, roughly 10% of which are singletons. The sequencing sample was made of blood, either unsorted or a sorted T cell fraction (not recorded which). The receptors were sampled from a male donor with ankylosing spondylitis or in good health (not recorded which). The CDR3 runs from the conserved cysteine through the conserved F or W. Fields, in order: V gene, clone size, J gene, D gene, CDR3 DNA, CDR3 protein. The D gene is left open where the match is weak. Not every row has a clone size; where given, it reads once, few, many or a size class.

v_call: TRBV5-1; clone_size: many; j_call: TRBJ2-5; d_call: .; cdr3_nt: TGCGCCAGCAGCTTGTCACAGAACCAAGAGACCCAGTACTTC; cdr3_aa: CASSLSQNQETQYF
v_call: TRBV6-5; clone_size: many; j_call: TRBJ1-1; d_call: .; cdr3_nt: TGTGCCAGCAGTTACTCCGGAGCAGGGATTGGGGACACTGAAGCTTTCTTT; cdr3_aa: CASSYSGAGIGDTEAFF
v_call: TRBV20-1; clone_size: many; j_call: TRBJ2-3; d_call: .; cdr3_nt: TGCAGTGCTAGGGGACTGTACACAGATACGCAGTATTTT; cdr3_aa: CSARGLYTDTQYF
v_call: TRBV21-1; clone_size: many; j_call: TRBJ1-2; d_call: .; cdr3_nt: TGTGCCAACTCCGGGACAGACTATGGCTACACCTTC; cdr3_aa: CANSGTDYGYTF
v_call: TRBV20-1; clone_size: many; j_call: TRBJ2-3; d_call: .; cdr3_nt: TGCAGTGCTAGAGGGGGCCCAGCCACAGATACGCAGTATTTT; cdr3_aa: CSARGGPATDTQYF
v_call: TRBV12-3/TRBV12-4; clone_size: many; j_call: TRBJ2-7; d_call: .; cdr3_nt: TGTGCCAGCAGTCCCGGGACTCCTCTTTTTCCCTACGAGCAGTACTTC; cdr3_aa: CASSPGTPLFPYEQYF
v_call: TRBV24-1; clone_size: .; j_call: TRBJ2-3; d_call: TRBD2; cdr3_nt: TGTGCCACCAGTGACGCGACTAGCGGGGGCCCAGATACGCAGTATTTT; cdr3_aa: CATSDATSGGPDTQYF
v_call: TRBV6-5; clone_size: many; j_call: TRBJ1-2; d_call: .; cdr3_nt: TGTGCCAGCAGTTACTTCGGACGTGGGGGGGGCTATGGCTACACCTTC; cdr3_aa: CASSYFGRGGGYGYTF
v_call: TRBV29-1; clone_size: many; j_call: TRBJ2-6; d_call: .; cdr3_nt: TGCAGCGTCTCCTCCGGGACAGGGGCCAACGTCCTGACTTTC; cdr3_aa: CSVSSGTGANVLTF
v_call: TRBV12-3/TRBV12-4; clone_size: many; j_call: TRBJ2-2; d_call: .; cdr3_nt: TGTGCCAGCAGTTTAATGGGCCCCACGAACACCGGGGAGCTGTTTTTT; cdr3_aa: CASSLMGPTNTGELFF
v_call: TRBV18; clone_size: .; j_call: TRBJ2-7; d_call: .; cdr3_nt: TGTGCCAGCTCAGGTAGTCTCGCCGACGAGCAGTACTTC; cdr3_aa: CASSGSLADEQYF
v_call: TRBV29-1; clone_size: many; j_call: TRBJ2-3; d_call: TRBD2; cdr3_nt: TGCAGCGTTCAAGGGACTAGCGGGGGGGCTTCAAATTCCGATACGCAGTATTTT; cdr3_aa: CSVQGTSGGASNSDTQYF
v_call: TRBV24-1; clone_size: few; j_call: TRBJ2-7; d_call: .; cdr3_nt: TGTGCCACCAGTGAAAGAGGACAGTCCTACGAGCAGTACTTC; cdr3_aa: CATSERGQSYEQYF
v_call: TRBV10-2; clone_size: many; j_call: TRBJ2-7; d_call: .; cdr3_nt: TGCGCCAGCAGTGAGCGTTGGGGGGCGATTGTCAACGAGCAGTACTTC; cdr3_aa: CASSERWGAIVNEQYF
v_call: TRBV12-3/TRBV12-4; clone_size: many; j_call: TRBJ1-4; d_call: TRBD1; cdr3_nt: TGTGCCTCTCGGACAGGGGCAAATGAAAAACTGTTTTTT; cdr3_aa: CASRTGANEKLFF